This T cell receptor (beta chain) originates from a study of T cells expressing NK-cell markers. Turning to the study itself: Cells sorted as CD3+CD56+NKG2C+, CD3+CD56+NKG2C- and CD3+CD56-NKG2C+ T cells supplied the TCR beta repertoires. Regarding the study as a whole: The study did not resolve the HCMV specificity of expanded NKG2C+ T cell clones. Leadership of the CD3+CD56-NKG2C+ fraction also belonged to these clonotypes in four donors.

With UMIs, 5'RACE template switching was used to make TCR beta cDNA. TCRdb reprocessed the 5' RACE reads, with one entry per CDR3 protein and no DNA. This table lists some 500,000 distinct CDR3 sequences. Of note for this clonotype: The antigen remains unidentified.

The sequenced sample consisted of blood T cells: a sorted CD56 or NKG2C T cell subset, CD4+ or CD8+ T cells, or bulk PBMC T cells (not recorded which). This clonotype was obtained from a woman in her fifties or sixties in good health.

The CDR3 sequence is CASSPGGRFYEQYF. The gene calls are TRBV5-1 and TRBJ2-7; without DNA, the TCRdb call of TRBD2 cannot be checked. The CDR3 totals 14 residues. Germline V gene data show CDR1 as SGHRS and CDR2 as YFSETQ.